This TCR beta chain was sequenced in a study of blood T cell repertoires in COVID-19. About the research overall: The samples span acute and convalescent COVID-19 from the United States, Italy and Spain. PBMCs, B-cell-depleted T cells, or T cells provided the cDNA or gDNA that made up the material.

J lost 0 bases, V lost 7 bases, and 4 bases had no gene match. Germline lookup yields CDR1 MNHEY and CDR2 SVGAGI. The CDR3 is made up of 15 amino acids. As processed by the authors: Nucleated cell number was recorded as an estimate derived from reference gene primer amplification. TCRdb's table, derived via immunoSEQ multiplex PCR, lists solely in-frame clones and lacks some. For V, J and clone size, that table is used; D and trimming come from the DNA. Of about 110,000 clones in the sample, about two thirds were seen once. The specimen was peripheral blood. The genes are TRBV6-5 and TRBJ2-1; TRBD2 agrees at 9 bases. This TCR was recovered from a human donor with acute or convalescent COVID-19. The donor label of this sample is uncertain. CDR3 nucleotide sequence: TGTGCCAGCAACCTAGCGGGGAGCTCCTACAATGAGCAGTTCTTC. Its protein product is CASNLAGSSYNEQFF.